The sequence of this TCR gamma chain was determined in a study of gamma-delta chains in newborns, infants, children. V gave up 0 bases and J gave up 2 bases; unmatched junction bases: 7. Germline CDR1 reads VINAFY; CDR2 reads YDVSNSKD. The length of the CDR3 is 15 residues. This clone was detected a few times. TCRdb used CATT to re-call clones from the reads. The data show approximately 1,200 gamma-chain clones, roughly three fifths seen once. The chain recombines TRGV5 with TRGJ1 or TRGJ2. The J gene comes from matching the DNA to germline here; TCRdb lacks it. The material sequenced was blood. The origin of this receptor is a child who was a newborn, infant or young child, either healthy, febrile or measles-vaccinated (not recorded which). As DNA, the CDR3 is TGTGCCACCTGGGACAGGCGATTGGATTATTATAAGAAACTCTTT. This codes for CATWDRRLDYYKKLF.